Below are 3 T cell receptor beta chains sequenced from a single sample in a study of OX40 agonist ivuxolimab in advanced cancers. Receptor libraries were prepared by the immunoSEQ multiplex PCR assay. TCRdb's version of the immuneACCESS table is confined to in-frame rearrangements and falls short of the full clone set. An unresolved V gene accounts for under half of the shortfall where checked; the remainder is of unknown origin. This sample comprises 75,000 to 85,000 clones, about nine tenths of them detected only once. The ten most abundant clones make up roughly 0.26% of the sample. Source: CD4+ or CD8+ T cells sorted from blood, taken in a trial of the OX40 agonist ivuxolimab. These receptors were obtained from an adult with an advanced solid tumor such as melanoma, head and neck, liver or kidney cancer.

The chain recombines TRBV6-6 with TRBJ2-7, with a tentative D call TRBD2 (5 bases). The length of the CDR3 is 13 residues. Trimming removed 6 bases at V and 0 bases at J, with 9 bases between. The germline CDR1 and CDR2 sequences are MNHNY and SVGAGI (reference sequence). The CDR3 protein is CASRRLSSYEQYF. CDR3 nucleotide sequence: TGTGCCAGCAGACGACTAAGCTCCTACGAGCAGTACTTC.

The chain recombines TRBV19 with TRBJ1-5; 8 bases line up with TRBD1. The V gene's germline CDR1 is LNHDA and CDR2 SQIVND (reference sequence). The CDR3 consists of 17 residues. Trimming cost V 4 bases and J 0 bases; bases outside gene matches: 8. Here the CDR3 reads CASSKNDRGLSNQPQHF. The CDR3 bases are TGTGCCAGTAGTAAAAACGACAGGGGACTTAGCAATCAGCCCCAGCATTTT.

The CDR3 nucleotides read TGCGCCAGTGAACCGGGACAGGGGACCACCGGGGAGCTGTTTTTT. The encoded protein is CASEPGQGTTGELFF. The chain is built from TRBV5-1 and TRBJ2-2; 10 bases are a match to TRBD1. Trimming cost V 8 bases and J 4 bases; bases outside gene matches: 8. The CDR3 has 15 residues. CDR1 and CDR2 (germline): SGHRS, YFSETQ.